One sample yielded the 13 T cell receptor beta chains listed below, sequenced in a study of blood T cells in healthy people across ages. It was with a sample-barcoded 5' primer and a J-beta primer mix that a second PCR of roughly 7 to 12 cycles was run. TCRdb re-derived calls from the 5' RACE reads in MiXCR, one entry per CDR3 protein. The repertoire holds 980,000 or so distinct CDR3 sequences, with roughly 50% as singletons. The sample comprised blood. These receptors were collected from a man aged 25-45 years in good health.

This rearrangement joins TRBV12-3 or TRBV12-4 to TRBJ2-4, with 12 bases lining up with TRBD1. The DNA end is more similar to TRBJ2-7, so the J call may be wrong. This CDR3 spans 15 amino acids. The CDR3 protein is CASSFGDRGLYEQYF. CDR3 coding DNA: TGTGCCAGCAGTTTTGGGGACAGGGGGCTCTACGAGCAGTACTTC.

The chain recombines TRBV12-3 or TRBV12-4 with TRBJ1-2; D gene ambiguous. The V gene lost 3 bases and the J gene lost 4 bases, with 9 bases spanning the gap. This CDR3 region has 13 residues. CDR3 residues: CASSFSGFYGYTF. CDR3 nucleotide sequence: TGTGCCAGCAGTTTTTCGGGGTTCTATGGCTACACCTTC.

The chain employs TRBV12-3 or TRBV12-4 and TRBJ2-1; 9 bases align to TRBD1. The CDR3 is made up of 15 amino acids. V lost 3 bases and J lost 5; bases outside the gene matches: 5. The CDR3 here is CASSFGQGPHNEQFF. CDR3 DNA: TGTGCCAGCAGTTTTGGACAGGGGCCCCACAATGAGCAGTTCTTC.

The V gene is TRBV9, the J gene TRBJ2-2, with D possibly TRBD1 on 5 matching bases. The V and J ends lost 0 bases and 2 bases respectively, with 8 bases between them. Germline loops: CDR1 SGDLS, CDR2 YYNGEE. The CDR3 runs 15 residues. The CDR3 bases are TGTGCCAGCAGCGTAGGCAGGGTCAACACCGGGGAGCTGTTTTTT. Its protein product is CASSVGRVNTGELFF.

As regards this clonotype: The germline gene is not matched at one end of the junction; a read error may be the cause. V gene TRBV3-1 combines with J gene TRBJ1-4; 8 bases fit TRBD1. The CDR3 contains 15 residues. Germline values: CDR1 LGHDT, CDR2 YNNKEL (reference sequence). The CDR3 protein is CANSQGTGPNEKLFF. The CDR3 DNA reads as TGTGCCAACAGCCAGGGGACAGGTCCTAATGAAAAACTGTTTTTT. The full variable domain, its missing parts supplied by reference TRBV3-1 and TRBJ1-4, is DTAVSQTPKYLVTQMGNDKSIKCEQNLGHDTMYWYKQDSKKFLKIMFSYNNKELIINETVPNRFSPKSPDKAHLNLHINSLELGDSAVYFCANSQGTGPNEKLFFGSGTQLSVL.

This clonotype showed up just a few times. This chain links TRBV20-1 with TRBJ2-2, with 9 bases that match TRBD1. The CDR3 totals 15 residues. Germline CDR1 DFQATT, CDR2 SNEGSKA (reference sequence). V lost 5 bases, J lost 5 bases, and 9 bases stayed unmatched. CDR3: CSAVDGQGRTGELFF. For the CDR3, the DNA is TGCAGTGCTGTCGACGGACAGGGGCGGACCGGGGAGCTGTTTTTT.

The V and J genes are TRBV12-3 or TRBV12-4 and TRBJ1-2; no reliable D call. V was shortened by 2 bases and J by 8 bases, with 12 bases between the two germline ends. The CDR3 extends over 13 amino acids. CDR3 sequence (DNA): TGTGCCAGCAGTTTATTGGGTCAGTCCGGCTACACCTTC. It encodes CASSLLGQSGYTF.

The chain employs TRBV28 and TRBJ2-5; D is ambiguous. The germline V gene encodes CDR1 MDHEN and CDR2 SYDVKM. The CDR3 is 10 amino acids. Deletions cut 10 bases from V and 4 bases from J, with 7 bases between. CDR3 DNA: TGTGCCACCAGGTTAGAGACCCAGTACTTC. Translating gives CATRLETQYF. Variable domain in full (rest from reference TRBV28 and TRBJ2-5): DVKVTQSSRYLVKRTGEKVFLECVQDMDHENMFWYRQDPGLGLRLIYFSYDVKMKEKGDIPEGYSVSREKKERFSLILESASTNQTSMYLCATRLETQYFGPGTRLLVL.

This clonotype was seen a few times. The chain links TRBV12-3 or TRBV12-4 to TRBJ1-2, with D uncertain. The CDR3 covers 12 residues. V gave up 2 bases and J gave up 8 bases, with 9 bases separating them. In DNA, the CDR3 is TGTGCCAGCAGTTTATCCGGGAGCGGCTACACCTTC. Encoded protein: CASSLSGSGYTF.

This clonotype has only one observation. This chain connects TRBV20-1 to TRBJ2-1; 8 bases align to TRBD1. There are 16 residues in the CDR3. V was clipped by 6 bases and J by 7 bases; unmatched bases: 17. The germline V gene has CDR1 DFQATT and CDR2 SNEGSKA (reference sequence). The CDR3: CSANSDRAVLINEQFF. The CDR3 nucleotides are TGCAGTGCGAACTCGGACAGGGCGGTTTTGATAAATGAGCAGTTCTTC.

V and J are TRBV5-6 and TRBJ1-1, with D unclear. Germline CDR1 is SGHDT and CDR2 is YYEEEE. The V and J ends lost 3 bases and 1 base respectively, with 10 bases between them. This CDR3 spans 14 amino acids. CDR3 in amino acids: CASSSGPSNTEAFF. CDR3 nucleotide sequence: TGTGCCAGCAGCTCAGGACCCTCGAACACTGAAGCTTTCTTT. Full variable domain (missing parts from reference TRBV5-6 and TRBJ1-1): DAGVTQSPTHLIKTRGQQVTLRCSPKSGHDTVSWYQQALGQGPQFIFQYYEEEERQRGNFPDRFSGHQFPNYSSELNVNALLLGDSALYLCASSSGPSNTEAFFGQGTRLTVV.

In this sample, this clonotype turned up a few times. The V gene is TRBV9, the J gene TRBJ1-6; a possible D gene is TRBD1 (6 bases). Trimming took 7 bases from V and 7 from J, leaving 15 bases between them. Germline V lookup: CDR1 SGDLS, CDR2 YYNGEE. The CDR3 consists of 14 residues. As DNA, the CDR3 is TGTGCCAGCGGGGTGACAGGTATGAATTCACCCCTCCACTTT. Protein: CASGVTGMNSPLHF.

This clonotype has a handful of counts. V gene TRBV3-1 combines with J gene TRBJ2-7; no reliable D call. CDR3 length: 13 amino acids. CDR1 LGHDT and CDR2 YNNKEL come from the germline V gene (reference sequence). The ends were cut back, 1 base at V and 4 bases at J, with 8 bases in the middle. The CDR3 DNA reads as TGTGCCAGCAGCCAAGGGAAGGCGTACGAGCAGTACTTC. Translating gives CASSQGKAYEQYF.